This T cell receptor (beta chain) was obtained from a study of blood T cell repertoires in COVID-19. Study details: COVID-19 samples, acute and convalescent, were from the United States, Italy and Spain. The analysed material was cDNA or gDNA that came from T cells, B-cell-depleted T cells, or PBMCs.

Germline assignment: CDR1 LNHDA and CDR2 SQIVND (reference sequence). J lost 6 bases, V lost 5 bases, and 3 bases had no gene match. This CDR3 has 13 residues. Authors' methods: Amplification with reference gene primers provided the estimates of nucleated cell counts. Method: immunoSEQ multiplex PCR; TCRdb's copy keeps in-frame clones and lacks some. The V and J calls and clone size were taken over from that table, and D and trimming were inferred from the DNA. Among 180,000 or so clones listed, around 82% were seen once. This receptor was obtained from a woman of 80 years or more with acute or convalescent COVID-19. What was sequenced was peripheral blood. The V gene is TRBV19, the J gene TRBJ2-2; TRBD1 agrees at 7 bases. CDR3 coding DNA: TGTGCCAGTAGTGTCGACAGGGCCGGGGAGCTGTTTTTT. Protein: CASSVDRAGELFF.